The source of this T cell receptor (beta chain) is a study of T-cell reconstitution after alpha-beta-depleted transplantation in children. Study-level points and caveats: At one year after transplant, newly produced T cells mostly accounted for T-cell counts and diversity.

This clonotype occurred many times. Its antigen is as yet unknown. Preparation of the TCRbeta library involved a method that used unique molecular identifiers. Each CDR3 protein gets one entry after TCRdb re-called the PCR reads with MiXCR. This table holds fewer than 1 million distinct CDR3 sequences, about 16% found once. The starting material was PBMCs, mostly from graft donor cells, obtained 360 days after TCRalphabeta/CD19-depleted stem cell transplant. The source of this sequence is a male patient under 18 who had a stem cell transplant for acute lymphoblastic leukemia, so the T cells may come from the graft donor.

DNA of the CDR3: TGCGCCAGCAGCTTATCCGGGACTTCTGATGGTACGCAGTATTTT. It yields the protein CASSLSGTSDGTQYF. The V gene is TRBV5-1, the J gene TRBJ2-3; TRBD2 is a possible D gene (6 bases). V shed 2 bases and J shed 8 bases, with 18 bases lying between them. Germline CDR1 SGHRS, CDR2 YFSETQ. This CDR3 contains 15 residues.